This entry features one T cell receptor beta chain sequence. Clones were read by immunoSEQ multiplex PCR, and TCRdb kept only the in-frame ones, dropping some. The profile shows roughly 80,000 clones, 85% to 95% of them singletons. The CDR3 covers 16 residues. Germline V gives CDR1 SGHDN, CDR2 FVKESK. V lost 1 base, J lost 2 bases, and 13 bases lay in between. The record originates from a study of technical replicates of blood from a handful of donors. The sequencing sample was made of T cells isolated from PBMCs. This clonotype originated in a human donor in good health. This chain joins TRBV14 and TRBJ2-3; D possibly corresponds to TRBD1 (5 bases). CDR3 DNA sequence: TGTGCCAGCAGCCAAGTCATGGACACCCTCACAGATACGCAGTATTTT. This sequence encodes CASSQVMDTLTDTQYF.